This entry features one TCR beta chain sequence. What it recognizes is unknown. Libraries were prepared by immunoSEQ multiplex PCR; TCRdb keeps only in-frame clonotypes and omits some of them. The sample records around 130,000 clones, about 94% being singletons. Trimming left V 7 bases short and J 0 bases short, with 13 bases between. CDR1 is MNHEY, CDR2 SVGAGI, per germline. The CDR3 totals 15 residues. The data were obtained in a study of T cell responses to AZD1222 COVID-19 vaccine. As for the study in general: Second-dose intervals of approximately 4 or approximately 12 weeks were pooled.

Study-wide findings and caveats: Donor demographics were predominantly white British with a female majority; clonal diversity may be underestimated. Just a handful of AZD1222 recipients tested seropositive at baseline. Spike-specific TCR breadth and depth grew following two AZD1222 doses.

The sequencing here drew on peripheral blood, taken on day 0 of AZD1222 vaccination. V usage is TRBV6-5 and J usage is TRBJ1-3, with D unclear. The clonotype was recovered from an adult in good health. The CDR3 DNA is TGTGCCAGCACCATTACCGGGGTCTCTGGAAACACCATATATTTT. Translated: CASTITGVSGNTIYF.